Presented here are 14 T cell receptor beta chains from one specimen sequenced in a study of T cell responses to AZD1222 COVID-19 vaccine. Only in-frame clones appear in the TCRdb table, and some are missing; sequencing was by immunoSEQ multiplex PCR. The profile shows over 110,000 clones, 85% to 90% of them singletons. The sample was peripheral blood, taken 28 days after the second AZD1222 dose. The receptor source for this set is an adult who received the AZD1222 COVID-19 vaccine.

This clone has more than one count but fewer than ten. The V gene is TRBV18, the J gene TRBJ1-4, with TRBD1 matching 11 bases. The CDR3 totals 15 residues. CDR1 is KGHSH, CDR2 LQKENI, per germline. The V gene end was trimmed by 6 bases and the J gene end by 7 bases; junction bases not matched to a gene: 7. CDR3 nucleotides: TGTGCCAGCTCCCACGGACAGGGGGCTGGTGAAAAACTGTTTTTT. This gives the protein CASSHGQGAGEKLFF.

The chain links TRBV14 to TRBJ2-2; D assignment may be TRBD1 or TRBD2 (5 bases each). The germline CDR1 and CDR2 sequences are SGHDN and FVKESK. The V gene lost 0 bases and the J gene lost 4 bases, with 12 bases spanning the gap. The CDR3 covers 16 residues. Here the CDR3 DNA reads TGTGCCAGCAGCCAAGATATGGGGACCGGCACCGGGGAGCTGTTTTTT. Amino acids: CASSQDMGTGTGELFF. Drawing the rest from reference TRBV14 and TRBJ2-2, the complete variable domain is EAGVTQFPSHSVIEKGQTVTLRCDPISGHDNLYWYRRVMGKEIKFLLHFVKESKQDESGMPNNRFLAERTGGTYSTLKVQPAELEDSGVYFCASSQDMGTGTGELFFGEGSRLTVL.

V and J are TRBV9 and TRBJ1-3; possible D gene TRBD1, 5 bases. The CDR3 length is 16 residues. The V gene's germline CDR1 is SGDLS and CDR2 YYNGEE. Trimming stripped 4 bases from V and 0 bases from J, with 14 bases between. CDR3 residues: CASSLRGAISGNTIYF. The CDR3 nucleotides read TGTGCCAGCAGCCTGAGGGGTGCCATCTCTGGAAACACCATATATTTT.

V gene TRBV6-5 combines with J gene TRBJ1-1; no clear D gene. The germline gives CDR1 MNHEY, CDR2 SVGAGI. V lost 2 bases and J 1 base, leaving 8 bases between the germline ends. CDR3 size: 14 residues. Here the CDR3 reads CASSYAKTNTEAFF. As DNA, the CDR3 is TGTGCCAGCAGTTACGCCAAAACGAACACTGAAGCTTTCTTT.

V and J are TRBV28 and TRBJ1-3; 9 bases agree with TRBD1. Losses at the gene ends were 3 bases for V and 6 bases for J; bases not matched to a gene: 9. There are 16 residues in the CDR3. Germline V gene lookup returns CDR1 MDHEN and CDR2 SYDVKM. CDR3 protein: CASSFPPGTGKNTIYF. The CDR3 bases are TGTGCCAGCAGTTTCCCTCCCGGGACAGGGAAAAACACCATATATTTT.

V usage is TRBV6-2 or TRBV6-3 and J usage is TRBJ1-2, with D unresolved. V was pared by 0 bases and J by 8 bases, with 13 bases between. The CDR3 runs to 14 residues. Germline loops: CDR1 MNHEY, CDR2 SVGEGT. CDR3 in DNA: TGTGCCAGCAGTTACTCGCGCAGGCTCGGAGGCTACACCTTC. Its translation: CASSYSRRLGGYTF.

The DNA of the CDR3 is TGTGCCAGCAGTAGATCGGGCCTAATGATCGGAAAACTGTTTTTT. As protein: CASSRSGLMIGKLFF. The chain joins TRBV6-6 to TRBJ1-4; the D is unclear. The length of the CDR3 is 15 residues. V was shortened by 5 bases and J by 10 bases, with 20 bases between the two germline ends. The germline CDR1 and CDR2 sequences are MNHNY and SVGAGI (reference sequence).

J is TRBJ2-2 and V is TRBV11-2, with 9 bases lining up with TRBD2. The CDR3 is made up of 16 amino acids. Looked up from germline, CDR1 is SGHAT and CDR2 is FQNNGV. J was trimmed by 2 bases and V by 5 bases; bases with no gene match: 6. In DNA, the CDR3 is TGTGCCAGCAGCCCAATTAGCGGGGGAAACACCGGGGAGCTGTTTTTT. It specifies CASSPISGGNTGELFF.

The chain is built from TRBV5-1 and TRBJ1-1; the D gene is possibly TRBD1 (5 bases). The CDR3 is 16 residues long. CDR1 is SGHRS and CDR2 is YFSETQ in the germline V gene. Trimming took 0 bases from V and 2 from J, leaving 14 bases between them. The DNA of the CDR3 is TGCGCCAGCAGCTTGGGGGGCGGGCAGACCAACACTGAAGCTTTCTTT. Protein product: CASSLGGGQTNTEAFF.

The chain combines TRBV7-8 with TRBJ2-1; TRBD2 is a possible D gene (5 bases). This CDR3 spans 14 amino acids. V dropped 5 bases and J dropped 6 bases, with 14 bases sitting between them. Germline values: CDR1 SGHVS, CDR2 FQNEAQ. CDR3 loop: CASSPQRSSNEQFF. The CDR3 region has the DNA TGTGCCAGCAGCCCCCAGCGGAGCTCCAATGAGCAGTTCTTC.

The chain uses TRBV2 and TRBJ1-2, with 7 bases that match TRBD1. The V gene's germline CDR1 is SNHLY and CDR2 FYNNEI. Germline trimming cut 3 bases from V and 8 bases from J; bases unmatched to any gene: 6. The CDR3 sequence is 13 residues long. The CDR3 protein is CASSEAGGRGYTF. DNA of the CDR3: TGTGCCAGCAGTGAGGCAGGGGGGCGAGGCTACACCTTC.

V and J are TRBV28 and TRBJ1-6, with D tentatively TRBD1 (5 bases). Looked up from germline, CDR1 is MDHEN and CDR2 is SYDVKM. V was clipped by 2 bases and J by 4 bases, with 18 bases between them. This CDR3 has 18 amino acids. CDR3 loop: CASSLALSAGKYNSPLHF. DNA for the CDR3: TGTGCCAGCAGTTTAGCCCTCAGTGCAGGGAAATATAATTCACCCCTCCACTTT.

This clone has just one count. The rearrangement links TRBV7-9 to TRBJ1-2, with 9 bases fitting TRBD1. This CDR3 has 15 residues. The germline V gene encodes CDR1 SEHNR and CDR2 FQNEAQ (reference sequence). The V and J ends lost 0 bases and 6 bases, in that order; junction bases with no gene match: 5. DNA for the CDR3: TGTGCCAGCAGCTTAGCCGGGACAGGGCTTAATGGCTACACCTTC. Encoded protein: CASSLAGTGLNGYTF.

The chain couples TRBV3-1 (or the pseudogene TRBV3-2) to TRBJ1-6, with TRBD1 identical over 7 bases. Germline V CDR1 and CDR2: LGHDT, YNNKEL (reference sequence). This CDR3 is 14 amino acids long. V trimming: 3 bases; J trimming: 10 bases; junction bases outside the gene matches: 6. The CDR3 loop is CASSQTGWGSPLHF. The CDR3 coding sequence is TGTGCCAGCAGCCAGACAGGGTGGGGATCACCCCTCCACTTT.